These T cell receptor beta chains were read from a single sample in a study of T cell responses to AZD1222 COVID-19 vaccine. Method: immunoSEQ multiplex PCR; TCRdb's copy keeps in-frame clones and lacks some. The table has approximately 130,000 clones, more than 85% seen once. This material consisted of peripheral blood, taken on day 0 of MenACWY control vaccination. The receptors were gathered from an adult in good health. CDR3s include the opening cysteine and the closing phenylalanine or tryptophan. D genes are given only for firm matches. The listing skips clone size in some rows; elsewhere it reads once, few, many or a size class.

j_call: TRBJ1-2
v_call: TRBV5-4
clone_size: -
d_call: TRBD1
cdr3_nt: TGTGCCAGCAGCTATACGCGGGGACAGATCTATGGCTACACCTTC
cdr3_aa: CASSYTRGQIYGYTF

j_call: TRBJ2-3
v_call: TRBV5-1
clone_size: -
d_call: -
cdr3_nt: TGCGCCAGCAGCTCGCGAGCCGAGTTTACGCAGTATTTT
cdr3_aa: CASSSRAEFTQYF

j_call: TRBJ2-7
v_call: TRBV6-5
clone_size: -
d_call: -
cdr3_nt: TGTGCCAGTGGAAGGGCCATGAGCTCCTACGAGCAGTACTTC
cdr3_aa: CASGRAMSSYEQYF

j_call: TRBJ1-1
v_call: TRBV7-8
clone_size: -
d_call: TRBD1
cdr3_nt: TGTGCCAGCAGCCAATGGACAGGGGGCGTGAACACTGAAGCTTTCTTT
cdr3_aa: CASSQWTGGVNTEAFF

j_call: TRBJ1-3
v_call: TRBV29-1
clone_size: -
d_call: -
cdr3_nt: TGCAGCGTTGAAACGCCGGGAAACACCATATATTTT
cdr3_aa: CSVETPGNTIYF

j_call: TRBJ2-1
v_call: TRBV27
clone_size: -
d_call: -
cdr3_nt: TGTGCCAGCAGTTTTACCCAGGGGCTTTCCTACAATGAGCAGTTCTTC
cdr3_aa: CASSFTQGLSYNEQFF

j_call: TRBJ2-1
v_call: TRBV6-5
clone_size: -
d_call: TRBD2
cdr3_nt: TGTGCCAGCAGTTACTCGCGGGAGCCGTACAATGAACAGTTCTTC
cdr3_aa: CASSYSREPYNEQFF

j_call: TRBJ1-5
v_call: TRBV19
clone_size: -
d_call: TRBD1
cdr3_nt: TGTGCCAGTAGGAGGACAGGTGTAATTAATCAGCCCCAGCATTTT
cdr3_aa: CASRRTGVINQPQHF

j_call: TRBJ2-1
v_call: TRBV9
clone_size: -
d_call: -
cdr3_nt: TGTGCCAGCAGCGTAGGGGGTAGTAGGACAGCCAATGAGCAGTTCTTC
cdr3_aa: CASSVGGSRTANEQFF

j_call: TRBJ2-1
v_call: TRBV10-1
clone_size: -
d_call: TRBD2
cdr3_nt: TGCGCCAGCAGTCCCGGGACTAGCGGGAACAATGAGCAGTTCTTC
cdr3_aa: CASSPGTSGNNEQFF

j_call: TRBJ1-4
v_call: TRBV7-2
clone_size: -
d_call: TRBD1
cdr3_nt: TGTGCCAGCTCCGAACAGGGGCCAACTAATGAAAAACTGTTTTTT
cdr3_aa: CASSEQGPTNEKLFF

j_call: TRBJ2-7
v_call: TRBV9
clone_size: -
d_call: -
cdr3_nt: TGTGCCAGCAGCGAAGAGGGAGGGGGCCGGGACGAGCAGTACTTC
cdr3_aa: CASSEEGGGRDEQYF

j_call: TRBJ1-1
v_call: TRBV6-6
clone_size: few
d_call: -
cdr3_nt: TGTGCCAGCAGTTTTGACCCGAACACTGAAGCTTTCTTT
cdr3_aa: CASSFDPNTEAFF

j_call: TRBJ2-7
v_call: TRBV2
clone_size: -
d_call: TRBD1
cdr3_nt: TGTGCCAGCCAACCGGGACAGGGGGGCTACGAGCAGTACTTC
cdr3_aa: CASQPGQGGYEQYF

j_call: TRBJ2-1
v_call: TRBV12-3/TRBV12-4
clone_size: -
d_call: -
cdr3_nt: TGTGCCAGCAGGGCAAGGTCGGAGCAGTTCTTC
cdr3_aa: CASRARSEQFF

j_call: TRBJ2-7
v_call: TRBV4-1
clone_size: few
d_call: TRBD2
cdr3_nt: TGCGCCAGCAGCCAAAATAGTGGACTAGCGTCAGGCGAGCAGTACTTC
cdr3_aa: CASSQNSGLASGEQYF

j_call: TRBJ2-5
v_call: TRBV6-5
clone_size: -
d_call: -
cdr3_nt: TGTGCCAGCAGTTACTCCCAGGGATCCATAGCCCAGTACTTC
cdr3_aa: CASSYSQGSIAQYF

j_call: TRBJ1-2
v_call: TRBV4-3
clone_size: -
d_call: -
cdr3_nt: TGCGCCAGCAGCCAAGAACCAGGCTATGGCTACACCTTC
cdr3_aa: CASSQEPGYGYTF

j_call: TRBJ2-7
v_call: TRBV5-1
clone_size: -
d_call: TRBD2
cdr3_nt: TGCGCCAGCAGCTCGGCGACTAGCGGGGTCTACGAGCAGTACTTC
cdr3_aa: CASSSATSGVYEQYF

j_call: TRBJ2-1
v_call: TRBV12-3/TRBV12-4
clone_size: once
d_call: -
cdr3_nt: TGTGCCAGCAGTTTAGTGCTTCTCGGGGAGCAGTTCTTC
cdr3_aa: CASSLVLLGEQFF

j_call: TRBJ2-1
v_call: TRBV19
clone_size: -
d_call: -
cdr3_nt: TGTGCCAGTAGTACAGGGACAACCTACAATGAGCAGTTCTTC
cdr3_aa: CASSTGTTYNEQFF

j_call: TRBJ2-1
v_call: TRBV9
clone_size: -
d_call: TRBD2
cdr3_nt: TGTGCCAGCAGCGGGGTAGCGGGAGGTCCTCAGTTCTTC
cdr3_aa: CASSGVAGGPQFF